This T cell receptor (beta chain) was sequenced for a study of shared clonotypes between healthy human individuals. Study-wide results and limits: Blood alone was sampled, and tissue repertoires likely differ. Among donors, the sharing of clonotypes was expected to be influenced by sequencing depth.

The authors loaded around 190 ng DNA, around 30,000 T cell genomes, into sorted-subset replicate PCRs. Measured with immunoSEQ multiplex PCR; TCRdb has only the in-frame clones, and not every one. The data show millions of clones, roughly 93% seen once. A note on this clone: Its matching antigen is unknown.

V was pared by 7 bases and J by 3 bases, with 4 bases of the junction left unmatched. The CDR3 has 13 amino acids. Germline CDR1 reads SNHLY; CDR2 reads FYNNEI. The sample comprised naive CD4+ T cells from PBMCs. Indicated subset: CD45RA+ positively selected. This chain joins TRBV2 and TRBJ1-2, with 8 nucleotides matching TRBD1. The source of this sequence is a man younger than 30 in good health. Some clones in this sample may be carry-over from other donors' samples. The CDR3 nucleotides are TGTGCCAGCACACAGGGGGAATACTATGGCTACACCTTC. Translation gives CASTQGEYYGYTF. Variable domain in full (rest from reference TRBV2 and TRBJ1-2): EPEVTQTPSHQVTQMGQEVILRCVPISNHLYFYWYRQILGQKVEFLVSFYNNEISEKSEIFDDQFSVERPDGSNFTLKIRSTKLEDSAMYFCASTQGEYYGYTFGSGTRLTVV.